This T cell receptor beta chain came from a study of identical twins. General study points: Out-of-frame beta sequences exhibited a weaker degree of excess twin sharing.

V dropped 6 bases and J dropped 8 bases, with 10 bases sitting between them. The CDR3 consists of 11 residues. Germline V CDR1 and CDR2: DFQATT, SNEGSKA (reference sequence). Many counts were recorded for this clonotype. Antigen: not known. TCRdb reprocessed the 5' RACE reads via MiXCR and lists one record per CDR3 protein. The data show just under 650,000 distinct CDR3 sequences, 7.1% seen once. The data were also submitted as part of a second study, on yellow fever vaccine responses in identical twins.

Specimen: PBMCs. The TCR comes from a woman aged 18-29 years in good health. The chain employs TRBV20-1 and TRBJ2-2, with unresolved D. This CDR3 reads CSAPSGGELFF. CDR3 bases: TGCAGTGCCCCTTCGGGTGGGGAGCTGTTTTTT.